This T cell receptor beta chain was identified during a study of cytomegalovirus exposure and HLA in healthy donors. The study's findings and limits: Under in vitro conditions, a few CMV-associated chains were confirmed as specific for CMV antigens. The authors enumerated 150 to 200 TCR beta chains as linked to cytomegalovirus. There were some public TCRs occurring in many donors, but most TCR sequences were rare.

Note on this clone: Its antigen is not known.

The ends were cut back, 4 bases at V and 9 bases at J, with 19 bases in the middle. Germline CDR1 is MNHEY and CDR2 is SMNVEV (reference sequence). The CDR3 sequence is 15 residues long. The assay was immunoSEQ multiplex PCR, and TCRdb's table has in-frame clones only and misses some. The sample records fewer than 200,000 clones, 86% being singletons. The material sequenced was PBMCs. The chain is built from TRBV27 and TRBJ1-5; D call uncertain. The source is a man aged 18 to 35 in good health and CMV-seropositive. DNA for the CDR3: TGTGCCAGCAGTTCCCATGGAGCGGGGAAAGGGCCCCAGCATTTT. Translated: CASSSHGAGKGPQHF.